The 15 T cell receptor beta chains listed next were all sequenced from one sample in a study of lung T cells in sarcoidosis with Löfgren's syndrome. MiXCR, applied by TCRdb to the reads, yields one record per CDR3 protein. Found here are about 4,000 distinct CDR3 sequences, around 20% of them singletons; the top ten hold roughly 8.6%. Sequences were obtained from CD4+ T cells from bronchoalveolar lavage. Every receptor here comes from a human donor with sarcoidosis (Löfgren's syndrome or another form), or a control subject (not recorded which).

By sample fraction, this clonotype is medium-sized (0.01 to 0.1%). Given a much more abundant clone one base away, this may be a read error. The chain has TRBV28 and TRBJ1-3; unclear D gene. CDR3 length: 15 residues. Looked up from germline, CDR1 is MDHEN and CDR2 is SYDVKM. The DNA of the CDR3 is TGTACCAGCAGCCGTCAGGATACCTCTGGAAACACCATATATTTT. It yields the protein CTSSRQDTSGNTIYF.

This clonotype counts as medium-sized. The V gene is TRBV28, the J gene TRBJ2-2; weak D call: TRBD1 (5 bases). Germline values: CDR1 MDHEN, CDR2 SYDVKM. Deletions cut 5 bases from V and 5 bases from J, with 18 bases between. There are 16 residues in the CDR3. The CDR3 here is CASSTAFRAGTGELFF. CDR3 coding DNA: TGTGCCAGCAGTACCGCGTTCAGGGCTGGGACCGGGGAGCTGTTTTTT.

This clonotype is termed medium-sized. This rearrangement joins TRBV12-3 or TRBV12-4 to TRBJ2-1; 10 positions match TRBD2. The CDR3 length is 15 residues. With 6 bases clipped from V and 4 bases from J, the junction kept 6 bases outside the gene matches. Written as DNA, the CDR3 is TGTGCCAGCAGCGCCAGGACTAGCGGTTACAATGAGCAGTTCTTC. Encoded protein: CASSARTSGYNEQFF.

This clonotype was seen only once. The junction departs from germline at one end; a sequencing error may be responsible. J is TRBJ1-1 and V is TRBV19; the match to TRBD1 covers 7 bases. CDR1 LNHDA and CDR2 SQIVND come from the germline V gene (reference sequence). CDR3 size: 17 residues. For the CDR3, the DNA is TGTGCCGGTAGTATCAGTTTTTTGACAGGGCTGGGCACCGAAGCTTTCTTT. Protein: CAGSISFLTGLGTEAFF.

For this clonotype: The junction shows a germline mismatch at one end, possibly a read error. The chain employs TRBV3-1 and TRBJ2-1; possibly TRBD1 for D (6 bases). Per germline, CDR1 LGHDT and CDR2 YNNKEL (reference sequence). The CDR3 runs 15 residues. CDR3 nucleotide sequence: TGTGCCAGCAGCCAGGCACAGGGCCTCTACAATGAGCGGTTCTTC. Translated: CASSQAQGLYNERFF.

Only a few counts were recorded for this clonotype. The chain carries TRBV5-4 and TRBJ2-1; D is ambiguous. The germline V gene has CDR1 SGHNT and CDR2 YYREEE (reference sequence). Trimming took off 4 bases at V and 0 bases at J, with 14 bases between the two ends. The CDR3 is 16 residues long. The CDR3 spells CASSTSRGSSYNEQFF. CDR3 DNA: TGTGCCAGCAGCACGTCCCGTGGCAGCTCCTACAATGAGCAGTTCTTC.

This clonotype has ten or more counts. The J gene is TRBJ2-1, the V gene TRBV5-1, with 8 bases matching TRBD2. V shed 0 bases, J shed 10 bases, and the junction held 6 bases outside the gene matches. CDR1 and CDR2 from the germline V gene are SGHRS and YFSETQ. The CDR3 has 14 amino acids. The CDR3 here is CASSLAGGAEEQFF. The CDR3 coding sequence is TGCGCCAGCAGCTTGGCCGGGGGGGCGGAGGAGCAGTTCTTC.

This clonotype was seen a few times. At one end, the junction sequence differs from germline, possibly due to a read error. The V gene is TRBV20-1, the J gene TRBJ1-1; D is possibly TRBD1 (5 bases). The CDR3 spans 13 residues. Per germline, CDR1 DFQATT and CDR2 SNEGSKA (reference sequence). The CDR3: CSARDLADTEAFF. CDR3 DNA: TGCAGTGCTAGAGATTTGGCGGACACTGAGGCTTTCTTT.

In its sample, this clonotype was seen once. The junction does not match germline at one end; this may be a read error. The V call is TRBV7-2, the J call TRBJ2-3; a weak D match, TRBD1 (5 bases). The CDR3 contains 14 residues. Germline values: CDR1 SGHTA, CDR2 FQGNSA. The CDR3 region has the DNA TGCGCCGGCAGCTTGTTGGGGCCCACAGATACGCAGTATTTT. Its protein is CAGSLLGPTDTQYF.

By share, this clonotype ranks as large. The chain has TRBV12-3 or TRBV12-4 and TRBJ1-1; D is unresolved. V lost 7 bases, J lost 0 bases, and 3 bases lay in between. The CDR3 consists of 11 residues. CDR3 in amino acids: CASTLNTEAFF. As DNA, the CDR3 is TGTGCCAGCACCCTGAACACTGAAGCTTTCTTT.

There are many counts of this clonotype. The J gene is TRBJ2-7, the V gene TRBV12-3 or TRBV12-4; TRBD2 is a possible D gene (6 bases). The length of the CDR3 is 14 residues. Trimming took 5 bases from V and 3 from J, leaving 14 bases between them. CDR3 sequence reads: CASSPGVARYEQYF. CDR3 coding DNA: TGTGCCAGCAGTCCGGGGGTGGCGCGCTACGAGCAGTACTTC.

This clonotype rates as medium-sized. CDR3 amino acids: CASSFHLAGLTYEQYF. In nucleotides, the CDR3 is TGTGCCAGCAGTTTCCACCTAGCGGGTTTAACCTACGAGCAGTACTTC. V gene TRBV28 combines with J gene TRBJ2-7; 8 nucleotides line up with TRBD2. This CDR3 is 16 amino acids long. Trimming took 3 bases from V and 2 from J; bases not matched to a gene: 9. Germline lookup yields CDR1 MDHEN and CDR2 SYDVKM.

By its share, this clonotype is medium-sized. The V and J genes are TRBV3-1 and TRBJ2-3, with TRBD2 matching 14 bases. CDR1 is LGHDT, CDR2 YNNKEL, per germline (reference sequence). The CDR3 has 18 amino acids. J gave up 0 bases and V 2 bases, and 4 bases lay outside the gene matches. CDR3 in DNA: TGTGCCAGCAGCCAACGGACTAGCGGGGGGCTTAGCACAGATACGCAGTATTTT. Its protein is CASSQRTSGGLSTDTQYF.

In this sample, this clonotype is medium-sized. This sequence joins TRBV19 and TRBJ2-1, with 9 bases matching TRBD2. Germline CDR1 is LNHDA and CDR2 is SQIVND (reference sequence). CDR3 length: 16 amino acids. V shed 0 bases, J shed 6 bases, and the junction held 6 bases outside the gene matches. CDR3 region: CASSIDRGGAINEQFF. CDR3 sequence (DNA): TGTGCCAGTAGTATAGACCGCGGGGGGGCTATCAATGAGCAGTTCTTC.

This clonotype is termed medium-sized. The V call is TRBV28, the J call TRBJ2-5; unclear D gene. V lost 1 base and J 5 bases, leaving 8 bases between the germline ends. CDR1 is MDHEN and CDR2 is SYDVKM in the germline V gene. This CDR3 region has 13 residues. Here the CDR3 reads CASSLSTPETQYF. CDR3 coding DNA: TGTGCCAGCAGTTTATCTACCCCGGAGACCCAGTACTTC.